These 10 T cell receptor beta chains were all obtained from the same sample, sequenced in a study of T-cell reconstitution after alpha-beta-depleted transplantation in children. It was with unique molecular identifiers that the TCRbeta library was prepared. In TCRdb, the PCR reads were re-called with MiXCR into one record per CDR3 protein. The sample lists a few hundred thousand distinct CDR3 sequences; 10% were seen once. The sequencing used PBMCs, collected before TCRalphabeta/CD19-depleted stem cell transplant. These receptors all stem from a boy under two years old with acute myeloid leukemia, due to receive a stem cell transplant.

Many counts were recorded for this clonotype. The chain uses TRBV5-1 and TRBJ2-3; D assignment may be TRBD1 or TRBD2 (5 bases each). Per germline, CDR1 SGHRS and CDR2 YFSETQ. The CDR3 has 15 amino acids. V was trimmed by 4 bases and J by 5 bases, leaving 17 bases between them. CDR3 residues: CASSPSGTRGDTQYF. For the CDR3, the DNA is TGCGCCAGCAGCCCTTCCGGGACCCGCGGAGATACGCAGTATTTT.

The chain recombines TRBV15 with TRBJ2-4; perhaps TRBD1 as D (5 bases). Deletions cut 2 bases from V and 2 bases from J, with 10 bases between. Germline CDR1 is LNHNV and CDR2 is YYDKDF (reference sequence). This CDR3 has 15 amino acids. The DNA of the CDR3 is TGTGCCACCAGCAGACTGACAGACCCCAAAAACATTCAGTACTTC. Translation: CATSRLTDPKNIQYF.

This clonotype has a count of ten or more. The chain links TRBV5-1 to TRBJ1-1, with 7 bases matching TRBD1. The CDR3 runs to 14 residues. J lost 5 bases, V lost 2 bases, and 6 bases had no gene match. Germline V CDR1 and CDR2: SGHRS, YFSETQ. CDR3 bases: TGCGCCAGCAGCTTCGTCAGGGGGAAGACTGAAGCTTTCTTT. This translates into CASSFVRGKTEAFF. Looking up the rest from reference TRBV5-1 and TRBJ1-1 gives the full variable domain: KAGVTQTPRYLIKTRGQQVTLSCSPISGHRSVSWYQQTPGQGLQFLFEYFSETQRNKGNFPGRFSGRQFSNSRSEMNVSTLELGDSALYLCASSFVRGKTEAFFGQGTRLTVV.

The chain recombines TRBV25-1 with TRBJ2-7; D is uncertain. V was clipped by 3 bases and J by 3 bases, with 9 bases between them. The CDR3 loop spans 13 amino acids. Germline CDR1 reads MGHDK; CDR2 reads SYGVNS. The chain's CDR3 is CASSDPPHYEQYF. In DNA, the CDR3 is TGTGCCAGCAGTGACCCCCCCCACTACGAGCAGTACTTC.

This clonotype was counted ten times or more. The V and J genes are TRBV10-3 and TRBJ2-7; TRBD2 might be the D (5 bases). Germline V gene data show CDR1 as ENHRY and CDR2 as SYGVKD. V gave up 3 bases and J gave up 6 bases, with 15 bases separating them. The length of the CDR3 is 14 residues. This CDR3 reads CAISDLGLNAEQYF. CDR3 DNA: TGTGCCATCAGTGACCTTGGACTTAACGCCGAGCAGTACTTC.

This clonotype has at least ten counts. This chain links TRBV11-3 with TRBJ1-6; D perhaps matches TRBD1 (5 bases). In germline, CDR1 is SGHNT, CDR2 YENEEA. The V gene lost 3 bases and the J gene lost 6 bases, with 9 bases spanning the gap. CDR3 length equals 14 residues. The CDR3 sequence: CASSLEGINSPLHF. CDR3 bases: TGTGCCAGCAGCTTGGAGGGGATTAATTCACCCCTCCACTTT.

At least ten counts were recorded for this clonotype. The chain joins TRBV28 to TRBJ1-3; TRBD1 agrees at 7 bases. In germline, CDR1 is MDHEN, CDR2 SYDVKM. The CDR3 is 12 residues long. V shed 8 bases, J shed 8 bases, and the junction held 6 bases outside the gene matches. The CDR3 protein is CASGQAVDTIYF. CDR3 DNA sequence: TGTGCCAGCGGACAGGCGGTGGACACCATATATTTT.

This clonotype was seen at least ten times. The rearrangement links TRBV28 to TRBJ1-4; D might be TRBD1 (5 bases). V was clipped by 5 bases and J by 13 bases, with 29 bases between them. Germline V CDR1 and CDR2: MDHEN, SYDVKM. The CDR3 sequence is 17 residues long. The CDR3 DNA reads TGTGCCAGCAGTCCCCTCTTCACCGGGACCCCAGCTAAGGGACTGTTTTTT. Protein: CASSPLFTGTPAKGLFF.

This clonotype was seen many times. With a much larger clone just one base away, this may be a read error. The rearrangement uses TRBV5-1 and TRBJ1-5; D unclear. This CDR3 spans 14 amino acids. Trimming removed 0 bases from V and 2 bases from J, with 6 bases in between. Germline V gene lookup returns CDR1 SGHRS and CDR2 YFSETQ. CDR3 DNA sequence: TGCGCCAGCAGCTTGGAGGTGGGCAATCAGCCCCAGCATTTT. It is translated as CASSLEVGNQPQHF.

This clonotype was picked up many times. V usage is TRBV11-2 and J usage is TRBJ2-6; 7 bases map to TRBD1. V was clipped by 5 bases and J by 0 bases; unmatched bases: 10. Germline CDR1 reads SGHAT; CDR2 reads FQNNGV. The length of the CDR3 is 18 residues. The CDR3 reads CASSLGRGRNSGANVLTF. CDR3 DNA: TGTGCCAGCAGCCTCGGTAGGGGGCGTAACTCTGGGGCCAACGTCCTGACTTTC.